One and the same sample provided the 4 T cell receptor beta chains below, sequenced in a study of T cells in localized non-small cell lung cancer. Data came from immunoSEQ multiplex PCR; TCRdb stores just in-frame clones and leaves some out. The sample includes 70,000 or so clones, around 84% of them seen just once. This sample comprised peripheral blood, obtained before any cancer treatment. These receptors were taken from a female donor at least 60 years old with stage I lung adenocarcinoma.

The genes are TRBV2 and TRBJ2-5; a possible D gene is TRBD2 (5 bases). The tail of the sequence fits TRBJ2-7 better, so the J call may be wrong. The CDR3 loop spans 13 amino acids. Germline-derived CDR1 and CDR2 are SNHLY and FYNNEI. The DNA for the CDR3 is TGTGCCAGCATCGGAGGCCTCTCCTACGAGCAGTACTTC. Translated, it gives CASIGGLSYEQYF.

The chain carries TRBV7-9 and TRBJ1-4, with D possibly matching TRBD1 (6 bases). The germline CDR1 and CDR2 sequences are SEHNR and FQNEAQ (reference sequence). The CDR3 spans 15 residues. V shed 7 bases and J shed 6 bases, with 18 bases lying between them. CDR3: CASTPGGAGHEKLFF. CDR3 sequence (DNA): TGTGCCAGCACCCCTGGGGGGGCGGGTCATGAAAAACTGTTTTTT. The complete variable domain, with remaining parts taken from reference TRBV7-9 and TRBJ1-4, reads DTGVSQNPRHKITKRGQNVTFRCDPISEHNRLYWYRQTLGQGPEFLTYFQNEAQLEKSRLLSDRFSAERPKGSFSTLEIQRTEQGDSAMYLCASTPGGAGHEKLFFGSGTQLSVL.

The chain uses TRBV4-1 and TRBJ2-3, with 7 bases that match TRBD2. CDR3 size: 18 residues. Germline V lookup: CDR1 MGHRA, CDR2 YSYEKL. Trimming cost V 0 bases and J 7 bases; bases outside gene matches: 16. The CDR3 sequence is CASSQDHGMAGDGNTQYF. Written as DNA, the CDR3 is TGCGCCAGCAGCCAAGATCACGGAATGGCGGGAGATGGGAATACGCAGTATTTT.

The chain employs TRBV7-9 and TRBJ2-1; a weak D match, TRBD2 (5 bases). Trimming shortened V by 6 bases and J by 8 bases, and 14 bases separated the two germline ends. The CDR3 covers 13 residues. Germline-derived CDR1 and CDR2 are SEHNR and FQNEAQ (reference sequence). This chain's CDR3 is CASSTYGVDEQFF. The CDR3 nucleotides are TGTGCCAGCAGTACTTACGGGGTGGATGAGCAGTTCTTC.